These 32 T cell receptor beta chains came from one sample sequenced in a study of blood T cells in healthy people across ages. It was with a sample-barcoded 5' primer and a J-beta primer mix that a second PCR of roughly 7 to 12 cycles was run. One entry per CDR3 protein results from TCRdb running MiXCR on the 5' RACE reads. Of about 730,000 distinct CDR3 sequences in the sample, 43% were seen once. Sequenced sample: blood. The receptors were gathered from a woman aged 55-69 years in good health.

DNA for the CDR3: TGTGCCAGCAGCCAAGCTGGACTAGCGGGAGAGAACGAGCAGTACTTC. This codes for CASSQAGLAGENEQYF. The genes are TRBV4-2 and TRBJ2-7; 13 positions agree with TRBD2. The J segment lost 5 bases and the V segment lost 1 base, leaving 5 bases of the junction unmatched. In germline, CDR1 is LGHNA, CDR2 YNFKEQ. The length of the CDR3 is 16 residues.

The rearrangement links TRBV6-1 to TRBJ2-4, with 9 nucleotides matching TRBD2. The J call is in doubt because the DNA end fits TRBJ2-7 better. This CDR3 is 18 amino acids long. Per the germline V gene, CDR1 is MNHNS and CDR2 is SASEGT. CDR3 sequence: CASSRGQSTGTSLSEQYF. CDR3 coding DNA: TGTGCCAGCAGTCGGGGACAGAGCACCGGGACTAGCTTGAGCGAGCAGTACTTC.

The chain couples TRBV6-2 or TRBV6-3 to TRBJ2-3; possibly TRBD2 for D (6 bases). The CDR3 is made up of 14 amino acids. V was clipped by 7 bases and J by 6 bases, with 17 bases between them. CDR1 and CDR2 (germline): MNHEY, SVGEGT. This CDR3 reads CASTPLGAGDTQYF. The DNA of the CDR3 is TGTGCCAGCACCCCGTTAGGAGCGGGTGATACGCAGTATTTT.

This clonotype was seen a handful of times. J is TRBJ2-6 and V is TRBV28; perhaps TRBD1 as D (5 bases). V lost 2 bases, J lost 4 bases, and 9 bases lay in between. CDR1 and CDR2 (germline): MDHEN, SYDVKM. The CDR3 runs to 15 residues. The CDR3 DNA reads TGTGCCAGCAGTTTAATGGGGCTCGGGGCCAACGTCCTGACTTTC. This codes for CASSLMGLGANVLTF.

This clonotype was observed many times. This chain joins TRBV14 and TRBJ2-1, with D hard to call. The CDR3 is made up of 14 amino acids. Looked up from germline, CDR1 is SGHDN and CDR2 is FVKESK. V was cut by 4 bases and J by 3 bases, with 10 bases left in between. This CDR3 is CASSPRSLYNEQFF. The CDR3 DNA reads TGTGCCAGCAGCCCCAGGAGTCTCTACAATGAGCAGTTCTTC. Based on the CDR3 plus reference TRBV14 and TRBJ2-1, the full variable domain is EAGVTQFPSHSVIEKGQTVTLRCDPISGHDNLYWYRRVMGKEIKFLLHFVKESKQDESGMPNNRFLAERTGGTYSTLKVQPAELEDSGVYFCASSPRSLYNEQFFGPGTRLTVL.

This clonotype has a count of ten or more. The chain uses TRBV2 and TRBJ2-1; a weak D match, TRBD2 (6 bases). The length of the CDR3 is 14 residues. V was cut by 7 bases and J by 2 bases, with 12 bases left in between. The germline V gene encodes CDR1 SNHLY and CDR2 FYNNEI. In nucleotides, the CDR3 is TGTGCCAGCAACCGGGACTTCGCCTACAATGAGCAGTTCTTC. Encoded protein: CASNRDFAYNEQFF.

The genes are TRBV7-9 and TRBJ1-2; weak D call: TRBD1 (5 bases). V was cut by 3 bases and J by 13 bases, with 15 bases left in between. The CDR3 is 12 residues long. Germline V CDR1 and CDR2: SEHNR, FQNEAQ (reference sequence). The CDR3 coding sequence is TGTGCCAGCAGCTTGGGGGGACGCCTGTCCACCTTC. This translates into CASSLGGRLSTF.

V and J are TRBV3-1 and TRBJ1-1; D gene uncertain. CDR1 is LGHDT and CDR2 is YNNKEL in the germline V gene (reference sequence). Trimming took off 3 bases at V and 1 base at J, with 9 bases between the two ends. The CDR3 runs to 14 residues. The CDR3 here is CASSHISGNTEAFF. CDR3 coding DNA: TGTGCCAGCAGCCACATTTCAGGGAACACTGAAGCTTTCTTT.

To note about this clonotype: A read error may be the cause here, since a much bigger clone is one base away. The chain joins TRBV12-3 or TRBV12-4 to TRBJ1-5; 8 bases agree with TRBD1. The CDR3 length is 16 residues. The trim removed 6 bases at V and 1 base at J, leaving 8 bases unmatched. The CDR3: CASSKGQGESNQPQHF. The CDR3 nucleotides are TGTGCCAGCAGCAAAGGACAGGGTGAAAGCAATCAGCCCCAGCATTTT.

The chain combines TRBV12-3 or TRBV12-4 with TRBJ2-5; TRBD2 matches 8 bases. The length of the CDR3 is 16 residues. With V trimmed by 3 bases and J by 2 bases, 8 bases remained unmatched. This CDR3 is CASSFAAGGRQETQYF. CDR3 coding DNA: TGTGCCAGCAGTTTTGCGGCGGGGGGTAGACAAGAGACCCAGTACTTC.

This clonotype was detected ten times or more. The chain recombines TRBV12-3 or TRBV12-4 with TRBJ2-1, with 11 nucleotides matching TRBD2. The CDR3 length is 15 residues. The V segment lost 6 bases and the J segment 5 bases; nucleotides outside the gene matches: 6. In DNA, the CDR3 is TGTGCCAGCAGCCCTCTAGCGGGAGGCGACAATGAGCAGTTCTTC. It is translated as CASSPLAGGDNEQFF.

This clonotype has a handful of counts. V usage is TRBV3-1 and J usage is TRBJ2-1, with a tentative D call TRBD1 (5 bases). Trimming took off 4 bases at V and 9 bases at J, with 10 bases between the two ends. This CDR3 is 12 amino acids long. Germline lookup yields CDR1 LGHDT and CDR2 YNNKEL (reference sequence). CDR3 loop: CASSPQGPEQFF. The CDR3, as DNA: TGTGCCAGCAGCCCGCAGGGCCCTGAGCAGTTCTTC.

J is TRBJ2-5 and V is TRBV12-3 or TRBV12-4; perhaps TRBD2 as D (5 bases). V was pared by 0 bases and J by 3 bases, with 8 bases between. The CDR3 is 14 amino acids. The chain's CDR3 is CASSLAGREETQYF. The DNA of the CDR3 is TGTGCCAGCAGTTTAGCAGGGCGGGAAGAGACCCAGTACTTC.

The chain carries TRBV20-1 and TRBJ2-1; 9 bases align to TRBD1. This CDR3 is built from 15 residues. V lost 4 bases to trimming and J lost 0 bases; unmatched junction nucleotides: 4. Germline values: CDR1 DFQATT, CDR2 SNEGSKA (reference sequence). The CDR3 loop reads CSAIPGQGSYNEQFF. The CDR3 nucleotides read TGCAGTGCTATACCGGGACAGGGCTCCTACAATGAGCAGTTCTTC.

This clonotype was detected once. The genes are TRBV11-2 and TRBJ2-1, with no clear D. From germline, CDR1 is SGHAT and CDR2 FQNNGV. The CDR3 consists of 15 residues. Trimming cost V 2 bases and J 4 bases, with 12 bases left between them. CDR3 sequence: CASSLRSPEYNEQFF. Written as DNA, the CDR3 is TGTGCCAGCAGCTTAAGATCTCCGGAGTACAATGAGCAGTTCTTC.

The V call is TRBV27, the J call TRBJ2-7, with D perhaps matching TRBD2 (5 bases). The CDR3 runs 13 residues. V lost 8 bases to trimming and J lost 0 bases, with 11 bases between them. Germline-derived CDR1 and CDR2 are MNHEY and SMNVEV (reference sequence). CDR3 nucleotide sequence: TGTGCCAGCGGTCTGCGGGCCTCCTACGAGCAGTACTTC. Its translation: CASGLRASYEQYF.

The CDR3 nucleotides read TGTGCCAGCAGTTACTCGAAGGCGACTAGAGTAAGGCAGTTCTTC. This sequence encodes CASSYSKATRVRQFF. The V call is TRBV6-5, the J call TRBJ2-1; TRBD2 might be the D (6 bases). CDR3 size: 15 residues. Germline V CDR1 and CDR2: MNHEY, SVGAGI. V lost 0 bases, J lost 12 bases, and 18 bases lay in between.

The CDR3 DNA reads as TGCAGCGGCCGCCGGGACACCCAAGAGACCCAGTACTTC. It specifies CSGRRDTQETQYF. The genes are TRBV29-1 and TRBJ2-5, with D possibly being TRBD1 (6 bases). Germline V CDR1 and CDR2: SQVTM, ANQGSEA. V lost 7 bases and J lost 1, with 13 bases in between. CDR3 length equals 13 residues.

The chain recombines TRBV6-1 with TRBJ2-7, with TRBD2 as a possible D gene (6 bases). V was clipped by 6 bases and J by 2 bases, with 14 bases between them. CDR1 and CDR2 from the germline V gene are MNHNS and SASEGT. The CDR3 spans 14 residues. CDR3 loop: CASREGRSPYEQYF. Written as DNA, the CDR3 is TGTGCCAGCAGGGAGGGTAGATCCCCCTACGAGCAGTACTTC.

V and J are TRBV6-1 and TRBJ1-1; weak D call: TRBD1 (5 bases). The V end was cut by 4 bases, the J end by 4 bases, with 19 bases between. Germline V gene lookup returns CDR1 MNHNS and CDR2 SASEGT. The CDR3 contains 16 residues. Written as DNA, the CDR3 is TGTGCCAGCAGTGCCCCCCGGGGCCTTGGGAGCACTGAAGCTTTCTTT. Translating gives CASSAPRGLGSTEAFF.

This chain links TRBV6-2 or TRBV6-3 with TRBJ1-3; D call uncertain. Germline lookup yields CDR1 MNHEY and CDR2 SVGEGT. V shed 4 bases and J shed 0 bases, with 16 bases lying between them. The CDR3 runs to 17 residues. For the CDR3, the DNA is TGTGCCAGCAGTTCCCAACGAACAAGAAGCTCTGGAAACACCATATATTTT. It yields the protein CASSSQRTRSSGNTIYF.

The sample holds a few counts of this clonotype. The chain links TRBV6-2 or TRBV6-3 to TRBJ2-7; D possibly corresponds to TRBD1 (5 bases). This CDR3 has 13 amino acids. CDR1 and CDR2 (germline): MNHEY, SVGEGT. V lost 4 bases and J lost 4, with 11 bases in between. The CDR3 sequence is CASSWQGFYEQYF. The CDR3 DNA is TGTGCCAGCAGTTGGCAGGGCTTTTACGAGCAGTACTTC.

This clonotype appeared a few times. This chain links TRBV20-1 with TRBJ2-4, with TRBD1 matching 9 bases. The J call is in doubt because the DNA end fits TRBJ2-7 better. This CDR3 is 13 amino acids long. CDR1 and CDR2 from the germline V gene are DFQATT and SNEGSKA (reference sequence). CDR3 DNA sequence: TGCAGTGCCAGTCCGGGACAGGGTTACGAGCAGTACTTC. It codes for CSASPGQGYEQYF.

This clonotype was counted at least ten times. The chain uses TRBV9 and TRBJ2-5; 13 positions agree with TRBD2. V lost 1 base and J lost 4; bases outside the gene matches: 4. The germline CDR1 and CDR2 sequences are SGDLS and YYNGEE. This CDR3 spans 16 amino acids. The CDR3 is CASSVTSGGAGETQYF. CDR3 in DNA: TGTGCCAGCAGCGTAACTAGCGGGGGGGCCGGAGAGACCCAGTACTTC.

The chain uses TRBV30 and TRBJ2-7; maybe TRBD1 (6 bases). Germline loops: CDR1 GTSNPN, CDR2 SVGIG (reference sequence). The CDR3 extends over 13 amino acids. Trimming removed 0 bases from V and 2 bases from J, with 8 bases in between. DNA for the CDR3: TGTGCCTGGAGTGTAGCAGGGGCCTACGAGCAGTACTTC. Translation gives CAWSVAGAYEQYF.

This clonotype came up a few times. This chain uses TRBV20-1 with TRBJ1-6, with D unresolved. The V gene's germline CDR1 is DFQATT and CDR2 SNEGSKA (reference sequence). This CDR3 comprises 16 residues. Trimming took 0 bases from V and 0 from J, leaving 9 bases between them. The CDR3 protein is CSARDDLNSYNSPLHF. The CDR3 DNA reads TGCAGTGCTAGAGATGACCTCAACTCCTATAATTCACCCCTCCACTTT.

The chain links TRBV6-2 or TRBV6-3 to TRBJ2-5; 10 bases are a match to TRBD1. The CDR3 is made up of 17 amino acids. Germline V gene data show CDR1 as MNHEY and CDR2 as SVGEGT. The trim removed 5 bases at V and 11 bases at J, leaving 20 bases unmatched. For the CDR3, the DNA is TGTGCCAGCAGTGCCGACAGGGGGCTAAGTTCCTACAATGAGCAGTACTTC. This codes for CASSADRGLSSYNEQYF.

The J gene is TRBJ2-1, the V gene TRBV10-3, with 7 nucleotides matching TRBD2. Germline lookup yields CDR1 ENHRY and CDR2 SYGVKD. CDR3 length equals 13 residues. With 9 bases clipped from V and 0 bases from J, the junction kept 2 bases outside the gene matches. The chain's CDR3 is CAIRTSSYNEQFF. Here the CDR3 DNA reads TGTGCCATACGGACTAGCTCCTACAATGAGCAGTTCTTC.

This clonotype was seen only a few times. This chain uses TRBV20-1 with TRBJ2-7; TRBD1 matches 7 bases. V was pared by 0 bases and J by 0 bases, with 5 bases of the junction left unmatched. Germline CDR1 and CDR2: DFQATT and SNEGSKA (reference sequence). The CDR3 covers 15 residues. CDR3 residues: CSARDQDRSSYEQYF. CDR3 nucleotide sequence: TGCAGTGCTAGAGATCAGGACAGGAGCTCCTACGAGCAGTACTTC.

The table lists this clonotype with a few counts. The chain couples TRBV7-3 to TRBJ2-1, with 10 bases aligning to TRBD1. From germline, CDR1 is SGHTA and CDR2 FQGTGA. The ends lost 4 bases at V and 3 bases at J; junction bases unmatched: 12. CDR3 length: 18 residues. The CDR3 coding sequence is TGTGCCAGCAGCTCTACAACCCTGACAGGGGGCTTCTACAATGAGCAGTTCTTC. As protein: CASSSTTLTGGFYNEQFF.

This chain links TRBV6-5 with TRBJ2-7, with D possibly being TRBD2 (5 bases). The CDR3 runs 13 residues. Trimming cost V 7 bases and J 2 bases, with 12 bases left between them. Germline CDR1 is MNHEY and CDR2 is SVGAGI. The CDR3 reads CASMGSQPYEQYF. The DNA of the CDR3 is TGTGCCAGCATGGGGAGCCAGCCCTACGAGCAGTACTTC.

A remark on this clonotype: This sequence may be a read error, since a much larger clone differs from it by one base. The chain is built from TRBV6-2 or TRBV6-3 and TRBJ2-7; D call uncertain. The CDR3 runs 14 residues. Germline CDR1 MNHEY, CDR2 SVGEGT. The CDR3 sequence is CASGYSILRWEQYF. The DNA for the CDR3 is TGTGCCAGCGGTTACTCGATCCTTCGATGGGAGCAGTACTTC.